The source of this T cell receptor beta chain is a study of blood T cell repertoires in COVID-19. Across the study: COVID-19 samples from acute and convalescent phases originated in the United States, Italy and Spain.

The Seattle site enrolled patients during active infection and followed them longitudinally. The germline gives CDR1 SNHLY, CDR2 FYNNEI. Losses at the gene ends were 6 bases for V and 5 bases for J; bases not matched to a gene: 6. The CDR3 covers 13 residues. Authors' methods: Amplified reference gene primers provided the basis for estimating nucleated cell counts. Method: immunoSEQ multiplex PCR; TCRdb's copy keeps in-frame clones and lacks some. The D gene and trimming were derived from the DNA, and the V and J assignments and clone size from that table. The sample comprises about 350,000 clones, around 90% of which are singletons, and 3.9% rests with the top ten.

The sequencing input was peripheral blood. The TCR was taken from a woman aged 60 to 75 with COVID-19, enrolled during active disease. The V and J genes are TRBV2 and TRBJ2-7; the match to TRBD1 covers 8 bases. Here the CDR3 reads CASRRGQANEQYF. The DNA for the CDR3 is TGTGCCAGCAGGCGGGGACAGGCCAACGAGCAGTACTTC.